This T cell receptor beta chain emerged from a study of cytomegalovirus exposure and HLA in healthy donors. Findings and limits, study-wide: Presence/absence analysis assumed near-uniform sequencing depth across donors. Most observed TCR sequences were rare, whereas some public TCRs were detected in many donors. Earlier analysis looked at TCR beta V segments, and most were productive about 87% or about 30% of the time. Relative to the roughly 700-donor mean, N-insertions were reportedly fewer in an Asian-associated ancestry cluster in a later analysis.

PCR involved 60 Vbeta and 13 Jbeta primers. TCRdb's copy holds only in-frame clones and misses some; the assay was immunoSEQ multiplex PCR. The repertoire holds some 150,000 clones, with about 79% as singletons. The V gene lost 2 bases and the J gene lost 7 bases, with 15 bases spanning the gap. The germline V gene has CDR1 MNHNY and CDR2 SVGAGI (reference sequence). The CDR3 is made up of 14 amino acids. As regards this clone: Its antigen is not identified.

The receptor was isolated from a male donor in good health and CMV-seronegative. Input material: PBMCs. The genes are TRBV6-6 and TRBJ2-7, with a weak D call TRBD1 (5 bases). CDR3 sequence reads: CASSYNSRVEEQYF. The CDR3 DNA reads as TGTGCCAGCAGTTACAATTCCAGGGTGGAAGAGCAGTACTTC.